A selection of T cell receptor beta chains follows, all from one sample in a study of T cells in localized non-small cell lung cancer. Produced via immunoSEQ multiplex PCR; TCRdb's table is partial and in-frame only. The repertoire holds about 82,000 clones, with less than 85% as singletons. The source material was PBMCs, sampled before any cancer treatment. Receptors were obtained from a man between 40 and 75 years old with stage II squamous cell lung carcinoma. The CDR3 runs from the conserved cysteine through the conserved F or W. A D gene is named only where the DNA matches it firmly. Size tells how often a clone was seen (once, few, many) or the class of an expanded clone, and some rows leave it out.

>NA|NA|TRBJ2-6|TRBV7-3
TGTGCCAGCAGCTTAGGAGGAACTGGGGCCAACGTCCTGACTTTC
CASSLGGTGANVLTF
>NA|NA|TRBJ1-4|TRBV5-1
TGCGCCAGCAGCTGGACCCCGGAAAATGAAAAACTGTTTTTT
CASSWTPENEKLFF
>NA|NA|TRBJ2-1|TRBV11-1
TGTGCCAGCAGCTGGGGTCGTGGGAGTGAGCAGTTCTTC
CASSWGRGSEQFF
>NA|NA|TRBJ2-7|TRBV6-5
TGTGCCAGCAGTTACTCGGACAGTAGCTCCTACGAGCAGTACTTC
CASSYSDSSSYEQYF
>many|NA|TRBJ1-1|TRBV5-4
TGTGCCAGCAGCTTGGCCCCGAACACTGAAGCTTTCTTT
CASSLAPNTEAFF
>NA|TRBD1|TRBJ2-2|TRBV18
TGTGCCAGCTCACCGGGGACAGGGAACACCGGGGAGCTGTTTTTT
CASSPGTGNTGELFF
>NA|TRBD1|TRBJ1-1|TRBV7-6
TGTGCCAGCAGCTTAGACAGGGGGCCAGCTGAAGCTTTCTTT
CASSLDRGPAEAFF
>NA|TRBD1|TRBJ2-7|TRBV5-1
TGCGCCAGCAGCTTGGTTGCGACAGGGTTCGGTTACGAGCAGTACTTC
CASSLVATGFGYEQYF
>NA|TRBD1|TRBJ2-1|TRBV7-8
TGTGCCAGCAGCCCCGGACAGGCCCACAATGAGCAGTTCTTC
CASSPGQAHNEQFF
>NA|NA|TRBJ2-3|TRBV7-2
TGTGCCAGCAGCTTATACAATACGCAGTATTTT
CASSLYNTQYF
>NA|TRBD1|TRBJ2-7|TRBV19
TGTGCCAGTAGTATACGGGCAGGGACAGGCCTCCCCTACGAGCAGTACTTC
CASSIRAGTGLPYEQYF
>NA|TRBD1|TRBJ2-2|TRBV5-6
TGTGCCAGCAGCCAGGACAGGGGGAGGACCGGGGAGCTGTTTTTT
CASSQDRGRTGELFF
>few|NA|TRBJ1-2|TRBV19
TGTGCCAGTAGTCCACCGAGCGGACAGAACTATGGCTACACCTTC
CASSPPSGQNYGYTF
>few|NA|TRBJ2-1|TRBV30
TGTGCCTGGATAAAAGGACAGATTGTAACTGAGCAGTTCTTC
CAWIKGQIVTEQFF
>NA|TRBD1|TRBJ2-7|TRBV6-6
TGTGCCAGCAGTTACTCGGACAGGGGTGGGGGAGAGCAGTACTTC
CASSYSDRGGGEQYF
>NA|NA|TRBJ2-7|TRBV28
TGTGCCAGCAGTTTAAGGGCTGGGGGGGCACACGAGCAGTACTTC
CASSLRAGGAHEQYF
>few|NA|TRBJ2-7|TRBV9
TGTGCCAGCAGCGTAGGACAGAGCTCCTACGAGCAGTACTTC
CASSVGQSSYEQYF
>NA|TRBD1|TRBJ1-1|TRBV5-1
TGCGCCAGCAGCTCCACAGGGGTGGGCACTGAAGCTTTCTTT
CASSSTGVGTEAFF
>few|TRBD2|TRBJ2-1|TRBV4-2
TGTGCCAGCAGCCAAGATTCCACGGGACTAGCCAATGAGCAGTTCTTC
CASSQDSTGLANEQFF
>few|TRBD1|TRBJ1-6|TRBV30
TGTGCCTGGATCGGACAGGGTGGTAATTCACCCCTCCACTTT
CAWIGQGGNSPLHF
>NA|NA|TRBJ2-1|TRBV27
TGTGCCAGCAGTTTAACTGGCCTCTACAATGAGCAGTTCTTC
CASSLTGLYNEQFF
>NA|NA|TRBJ2-7|TRBV4-3
TGCGCCAGCAGCCAAGCCGTCCGGGGATTGGCCTCCTACGAGCAGTACTTC
CASSQAVRGLASYEQYF
>NA|TRBD1|TRBJ1-3|TRBV18
TGTGCCAGCTCACCACCGACAGGGCCCTCATCACCCATCTCAGGAAACACCATATATTTT
CASSPPTGPSSPISGNTIYF
>NA|TRBD2|TRBJ2-1|TRBV28
TGTGCCAGCAGTCGGGCTAGCGGGGGGCTCAATGAGCAGTTCTTC
CASSRASGGLNEQFF
>NA|NA|TRBJ2-6|TRBV29-1
TGCAGCGTTGAAGATCATGGGGCGCTTGGGGCCAACGTCCTGACTTTC
CSVEDHGALGANVLTF
>NA|NA|TRBJ2-7|TRBV2
TGTGCCAGCAGGGCGGACAGCTCCTACGAGCAGTACTTC
CASRADSSYEQYF
>NA|NA|TRBJ1-2|TRBV9
TGTGCCAGCAGCCCTCGGGAGGCTAACTATGGCTACACCTTC
CASSPREANYGYTF
>NA|TRBD2|TRBJ2-5|TRBV7-8
TGTGCCAGCAGCTCTAGCGGGGGGGAAGAGACCCAGTACTTC
CASSSSGGEETQYF
>few|NA|TRBJ1-6|TRBV30
TGTGCCTGGAGTAGCAGGGATAGATCACCCCTCCACTTT
CAWSSRDRSPLHF
>NA|TRBD2|TRBJ2-1|TRBV7-9
TGTGCCAGCAGCCTATTAGCGGGACTAGCGGGTAATGAGCAGTTCTTC
CASSLLAGLAGNEQFF
>NA|NA|TRBJ2-3|TRBV7-2
TGTGCCAGCCAATATAAAGGGCACGGCACAGATACGCAGTATTTT
CASQYKGHGTDTQYF
>once|TRBD1|TRBJ2-2|TRBV5-1
TGCGCCAGCAGCCCTCTGGGGGGGACAGGGGGCCCACCGAACACCGGGGAGCTGTTTTTT
CASSPLGGTGGPPNTGELFF
>NA|NA|TRBJ1-2|TRBV10-3
TGTGCCATCAGTGAGTCGCCCGGGGGCTCCTACTATGGCTACACCTTC
CAISESPGGSYYGYTF
>NA|NA|TRBJ1-3|TRBV5-1
TGCGCCAGCAGATCAGGGGCAGATCATGGAAACACCATATATTTT
CASRSGADHGNTIYF
>NA|NA|TRBJ1-6|TRBV6-5
TGTGCCAGCAGCGGGGGGACCCGGGCATCACCCCTCCACTTT
CASSGGTRASPLHF
>NA|TRBD1|TRBJ1-6|TRBV7-8
TGTGCCAGCAGCTTAGGACAGGGGGCTCGAAATTCACCCCTCCACTTT
CASSLGQGARNSPLHF
>NA|TRBD1|TRBJ2-4|TRBV30
TGTGCCTGGAGTGTACGAGACAGGGGATCGACAGGGTACTTC
CAWSVRDRGSTGYF
>NA|NA|TRBJ2-5|TRBV30
TGTGCCTGGAGTGGGGGAGGAAGAGAGACCCAGTACTTC
CAWSGGGRETQYF
>NA|TRBD1|TRBJ2-7|TRBV4-3
TGCGCCAGCAGCCAAGACCCCGGACAGGGTGGCGACGAGCAGTACTTC
CASSQDPGQGGDEQYF
>NA|NA|TRBJ1-1|TRBV19
TGTGCCAGTAGTATGGGCCGGGGCCCTGAAGCTTTCTTT
CASSMGRGPEAFF
>NA|NA|TRBJ1-5|TRBV7-2
TGTGCCAGCAGCCCTTTCAATCAGCCCCAGCATTTT
CASSPFNQPQHF
>NA|TRBD1|TRBJ2-7|TRBV27
TGTGCCAGCTCTGACAGGGGTCCAGTTTCCGAGCAGTACTTC
CASSDRGPVSEQYF
>NA|TRBD1|TRBJ2-5|TRBV6-4
TGTGCCAGCAGCCTACAGGGGGGAGAGACCCAGTACTTC
CASSLQGGETQYF
>NA|NA|TRBJ1-3|TRBV5-1
TGCGCCAGCAGCTTGGGGGACACCTCTGGAAACACCATATATTTT
CASSLGDTSGNTIYF
>NA|TRBD1|TRBJ2-1|TRBV4-1
TGCGCCAGCAGCCAAGTGTTTTCAGGGACAGGGAGCAATGAGCAGTTCTTC
CASSQVFSGTGSNEQFF
>NA|TRBD2|TRBJ2-2|TRBV2
TGTGCCAGCTTCGCAGCGGGAGGGCCAAAAGTCGGGGAGCTGTTTTTT
CASFAAGGPKVGELFF